This TCR beta chain derives from a study of blood T cell repertoires in COVID-19. CDR1 is GTSNPN and CDR2 is SVGIG in the germline V gene (reference sequence). Trimming took 7 bases from V and 5 from J; bases not matched to a gene: 6. The CDR3 runs to 12 residues. Here immunoSEQ multiplex PCR was the method, and the copy in TCRdb shows in-frame clones only, minus some. Of about 200,000 clones in the sample, approximately 83% were seen once. This clonotype was obtained from a woman aged 40 to 50 with active or convalescent COVID-19. The V gene is TRBV30, the J gene TRBJ2-3, with 7 bases matching TRBD2. The sample comprised peripheral blood. The CDR3 loop is CASSGGGDTQYF. DNA for the CDR3: TGTGCCTCCTCCGGCGGGGGAGATACGCAGTATTTT.